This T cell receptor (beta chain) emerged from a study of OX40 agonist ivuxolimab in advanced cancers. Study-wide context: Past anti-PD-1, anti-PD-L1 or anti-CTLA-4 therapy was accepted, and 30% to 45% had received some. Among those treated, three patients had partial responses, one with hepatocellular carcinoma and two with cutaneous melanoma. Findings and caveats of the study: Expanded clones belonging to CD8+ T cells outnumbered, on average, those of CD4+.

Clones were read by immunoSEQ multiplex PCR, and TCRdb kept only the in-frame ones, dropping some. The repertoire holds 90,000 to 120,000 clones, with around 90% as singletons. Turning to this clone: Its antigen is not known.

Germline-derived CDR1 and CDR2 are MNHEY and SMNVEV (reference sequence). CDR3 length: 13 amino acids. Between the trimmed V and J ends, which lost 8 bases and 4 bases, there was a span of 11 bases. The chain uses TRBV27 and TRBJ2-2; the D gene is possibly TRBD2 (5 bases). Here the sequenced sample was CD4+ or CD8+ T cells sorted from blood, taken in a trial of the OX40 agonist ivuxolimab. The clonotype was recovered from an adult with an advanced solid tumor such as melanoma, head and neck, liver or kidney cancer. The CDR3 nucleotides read TGTGCCAGCGACTGGACTGGCACCGGGGAGCTGTTTTTT. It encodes CASDWTGTGELFF.